This record looks at one TCR beta chain sequence and its context. The antigen remains undetermined. The repertoire was sequenced with immunoSEQ multiplex PCR; TCRdb's copy has only in-frame clones and lacks some. In the table there are tens of thousands of clones, roughly 80% of which are singletons. This specimen belongs to a study of OX40 agonist ivuxolimab in advanced cancers. Across the study: All patients had ivuxolimab intravenously every 2 weeks at 0.01 to 10 mg/kg. Cancers in dose escalation were hepatocellular, melanoma, renal cell and head and neck.

The CDR3 has 16 residues. Losses at the gene ends were 5 bases for V and 5 bases for J; bases not matched to a gene: 11. The germline CDR1 and CDR2 sequences are SEHNR and FQNEAQ (reference sequence). Study findings and constraints: Averaged across samples, CD8+ T cells carried more expanded clones than CD4+ did.

This receptor was obtained from an adult with an advanced solid tumor such as melanoma, head and neck, liver or kidney cancer. Sample: CD4+ or CD8+ T cells sorted from blood, taken in a trial of the OX40 agonist ivuxolimab. The chain has TRBV7-9 and TRBJ2-5, with 10 bases fitting TRBD2. The CDR3 sequence: CASSPGLADSMETQYF. The CDR3 DNA follows: TGTGCCAGCAGCCCAGGACTAGCGGACTCCATGGAGACCCAGTACTTC.